The 17 T cell receptor beta chains reported below all come from one sample, sequenced in a study of beta chain features in type 1 diabetes. The investigators reverse transcribed all of the isolated RNA, so they sequenced expressed TCRB transcripts. Sequencing used immunoSEQ multiplex PCR; TCRdb keeps in-frame clones, though not all of them. The repertoire holds about 150,000 clones, with over 8.5% as singletons. Specimen: central memory CD4+ T cells from blood. These receptors were obtained from a man younger than 35 in good health.

This clone showed up just a few times. V is TRBV9 and J is TRBJ2-1; D tentatively fits TRBD1 or TRBD2 (6 bases each). Trimming removed 0 bases at V and 5 bases at J, with 12 bases between. The CDR3 consists of 15 residues. The V gene's germline CDR1 is SGDLS and CDR2 YYNGEE. CDR3 in amino acids: CASSVVGGPNNEQFF. The CDR3 bases are TGTGCCAGCAGCGTAGTTGGGGGGCCGAACAATGAGCAGTTCTTC.

This clone was recorded at least ten times. The rearrangement links TRBV28 to TRBJ2-7, with D hard to call. V was shortened by 5 bases and J by 3 bases, with 8 bases between the two germline ends. In germline, CDR1 is MDHEN, CDR2 SYDVKM. The CDR3 consists of 12 residues. The CDR3: CASSKTGYEQYF. The CDR3 DNA reads as TGTGCCAGCAGTAAAACGGGCTACGAGCAGTACTTC.

This clone was detected only a few times. The chain links TRBV5-1 to TRBJ2-1, with 7 positions matching TRBD2. Germline assignment: CDR1 SGHRS and CDR2 YFSETQ. This CDR3 has 14 residues. J lost 7 bases, V lost 4 bases, and 8 bases had no gene match. This chain's CDR3 is CASSPRGSGNEQFF. In DNA form, the CDR3 reads TGCGCCAGCAGCCCCCGGGGTAGCGGGAATGAGCAGTTCTTC.

This clone showed up just a few times. J is TRBJ1-4 and V is TRBV9; D gene unclear. V was clipped by 3 bases and J by 11 bases, with 14 bases between them. Germline CDR1 reads SGDLS; CDR2 reads YYNGEE. CDR3 size: 13 residues. The CDR3 DNA sequence: TGTGCCAGCAGCGGGCAAAGCATGGAGAAACTGTTTTTT. It yields the protein CASSGQSMEKLFF.

The rearrangement links TRBV14 to TRBJ2-3, with D unclear. Trimming shortened V by 4 bases and J by 0 bases, and 11 bases separated the two germline ends. The CDR3 has 15 amino acids. Germline CDR1 and CDR2: SGHDN and FVKESK. CDR3 residues: CASSLGLQSTDTQYF. The DNA for the CDR3 is TGTGCCAGCAGCCTAGGGCTTCAGAGCACAGATACGCAGTATTTT.

About this clone itself: Only one base separates this from a far larger clonotype, so it likely reflects a read error. CDR3 residues: CASSQERTTSPEQFF. CDR3 sequence (DNA): TGTGCCAGCAGCCAAGAGCGAACGACGTCCCCCGAGCAGTTCTTC. The chain combines TRBV4-2 with TRBJ2-1, with D unresolved. This CDR3 has 15 residues. The V gene lost 0 bases and the J gene lost 10 bases, with 16 bases spanning the gap. From germline, CDR1 is LGHNA and CDR2 YNFKEQ.

This clone was counted between two and nine times. This rearrangement joins TRBV15 to TRBJ1-5; D unresolved. The CDR3 runs 17 residues. Trimming took off 0 bases at V and 4 bases at J, with 16 bases between the two ends. CDR1 and CDR2 (germline): LNHNV, YYDKDF (reference sequence). Here the CDR3 reads CATSRDFFRTLNQPQHF. The CDR3 nucleotides are TGTGCCACCAGCAGAGATTTTTTCCGGACGCTGAATCAGCCCCAGCATTTT.

This clone occurred a few times. The rearrangement joins TRBV7-2 to TRBJ1-2; D ambiguous. The germline CDR1 and CDR2 sequences are SGHTA and FQGNSA. This CDR3 spans 15 amino acids. The germline V and J ends were trimmed by 3 bases and 2 bases, with 13 bases remaining between them. CDR3 sequence (DNA): TGTGCCAGCAGCTTTGGCGCGGGGAGGAACTATGGCTACACCTTC. Protein product: CASSFGAGRNYGYTF.

The chain's CDR3 is CAMDGGFERPFF. CDR3 nucleotide sequence: TGTGCCATGGACGGGGGGTTTGAGAGGCCGTTCTTC. V gene TRBV30 combines with J gene TRBJ2-1; 7 nucleotides agree with TRBD2. This CDR3 has 12 amino acids. V dropped 8 bases and J dropped 15; count of bases not matched to a gene: 16. Germline V gene sequence: CDR1 GTSNPN, CDR2 SVGIG (reference sequence). Full variable domain (remainder filled in from reference TRBV30 and TRBJ2-1): SQTIHQWPATLVQPVGSPLSLECTVEGTSNPNLYWYRQAAGRGLQLLFYSVGIGQISSEVPQNLSASRPQDRQFILSSKKLLLSDSGFYLCAMDGGFERPFFGPGTRLTVL.

This clone was observed a few times. The V and J genes are TRBV25-1 and TRBJ1-2, with D unclear. The V end lost 8 bases, the J end lost 6 bases, and 13 bases lay between the germline ends. Germline values: CDR1 MGHDK, CDR2 SYGVNS. This CDR3 spans 12 amino acids. In DNA, the CDR3 is TGTGCCAGCCATACGACATGGAATGGCTACACCTTC. It yields the protein CASHTTWNGYTF.

This chain connects TRBV5-1 to TRBJ2-7; 7 positions match TRBD2. The germline CDR1 and CDR2 sequences are SGHRS and YFSETQ. The CDR3 consists of 17 residues. V was pared by 1 base and J by 2 bases, with 12 bases of the junction left unmatched. This CDR3 reads CASSLMGVGTNPYEQYF. CDR3 nucleotides: TGCGCCAGCAGCTTGATGGGAGTAGGGACTAACCCCTACGAGCAGTACTTC.

The chain links TRBV4-3 to TRBJ2-3; possible D gene TRBD1, 7 bases. V shed 4 bases and J shed 5 bases, with 10 bases lying between them. The length of the CDR3 is 13 residues. Germline CDR1 and CDR2: LGHNA and YSLEER. The chain's CDR3 is CASSLQGGDTQYF. The DNA for the CDR3 is TGCGCCAGCAGCCTTCAGGGGGGAGATACGCAGTATTTT.

V and J are TRBV7-9 and TRBJ2-1; D perhaps matches TRBD2 (5 bases). The germline V gene has CDR1 SEHNR and CDR2 FQNEAQ (reference sequence). V shed 1 base and J shed 2 bases, with 6 bases lying between them. The CDR3 is made up of 14 amino acids. This chain's CDR3 is CASSLELAYNEQFF. The CDR3 bases are TGTGCCAGCAGCTTAGAACTAGCCTACAATGAGCAGTTCTTC.

The CDR3 protein is CATSIMTSVEQYF. CDR3 DNA: TGTGCCACCAGCATTATGACTAGCGTCGAGCAGTACTTC. This sequence joins TRBV15 and TRBJ2-7; 8 bases line up with TRBD2. The CDR3 has 13 amino acids. The V gene's germline CDR1 is LNHNV and CDR2 YYDKDF (reference sequence). V was pared by 4 bases and J by 6 bases, with 5 bases of the junction left unmatched.

This clone was seen only a few times. The chain links TRBV7-8 to TRBJ2-5; D may be TRBD2 (5 bases). Germline loops: CDR1 SGHVS, CDR2 FQNEAQ. This CDR3 comprises 17 residues. V lost 3 bases and J 3 bases, leaving 20 bases between the germline ends. The CDR3 bases are TGTGCCAGCAGCTTCTGGAACTCAAATCGGGGAGAAGAGACCCAGTACTTC. It is translated as CASSFWNSNRGEETQYF.

The J gene is TRBJ2-2, the V gene TRBV19, with 11 bases that match TRBD2. The CDR3 covers 16 residues. Trimming cost V 9 bases and J 2 bases; bases outside gene matches: 8. Germline assignment: CDR1 LNHDA and CDR2 SQIVND (reference sequence). The CDR3 nucleotides are TGTGCCAGCCTGTGGCTAGCGGGAGGTAACACCGGGGAGCTGTTTTTT. Translated: CASLWLAGGNTGELFF.

This clone was counted at least ten times. The same CDR3 is also encoded by other DNA sequences in this sample. The gene calls are TRBV9 and TRBJ2-1; tentative D call: TRBD2 (5 bases). Between the trimmed V and J ends, which lost 0 bases and 4 bases, there was a span of 11 bases. The germline CDR1 and CDR2 sequences are SGDLS and YYNGEE. This CDR3 is 15 amino acids long. The CDR3 here is CASSVGGSGYNEQFF. CDR3 DNA: TGTGCCAGCAGCGTAGGAGGGAGTGGGTACAATGAGCAGTTCTTC.